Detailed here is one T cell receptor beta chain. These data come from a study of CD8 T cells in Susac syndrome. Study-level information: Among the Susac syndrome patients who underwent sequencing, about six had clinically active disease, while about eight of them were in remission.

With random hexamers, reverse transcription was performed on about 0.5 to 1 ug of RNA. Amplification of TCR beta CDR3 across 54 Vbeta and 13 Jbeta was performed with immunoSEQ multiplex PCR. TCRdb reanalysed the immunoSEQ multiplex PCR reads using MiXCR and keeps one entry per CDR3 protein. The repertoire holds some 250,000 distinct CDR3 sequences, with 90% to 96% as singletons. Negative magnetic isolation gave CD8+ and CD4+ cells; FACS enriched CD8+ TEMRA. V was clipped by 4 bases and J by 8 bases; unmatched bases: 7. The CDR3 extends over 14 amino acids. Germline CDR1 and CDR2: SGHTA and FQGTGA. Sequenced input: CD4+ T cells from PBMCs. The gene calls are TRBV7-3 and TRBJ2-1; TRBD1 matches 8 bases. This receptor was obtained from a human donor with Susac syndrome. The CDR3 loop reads CASSWGQASDEQFF. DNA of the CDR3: TGTGCCAGCAGCTGGGGACAGGCGAGCGATGAGCAGTTCTTC. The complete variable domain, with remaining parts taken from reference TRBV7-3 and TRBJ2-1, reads GAGVSQTPSNKVTEKGKYVELRCDPISGHTALYWYRQSLGQGPEFLIYFQGTGAADDSGLPNDRFFAVRPEGSVSTLKIQRTERGDSAVYLCASSWGQASDEQFFGPGTRLTVL.